These 5 T cell receptor beta chains share one sample of origin, sequenced in a study of technical replicates of blood from several donors. Libraries were prepared by immunoSEQ multiplex PCR; TCRdb keeps only in-frame clonotypes and omits some of them. The profile covers around 83,000 clones, with approximately 90% appearing a single time and about 0.27% taken by the ten largest. Material for sequencing was T cells isolated from PBMCs. These receptors were obtained from a human donor in good health.

The chain links TRBV10-3 to TRBJ2-5; TRBD1 agrees at 10 bases. V was clipped by 11 bases and J by 3 bases; unmatched bases: 9. This CDR3 has 14 residues. Germline CDR1 reads ENHRY; CDR2 reads SYGVKD. DNA of the CDR3: TGTGCCGCCGGGCCTGGGACAGGGGAAGAGACCCAGTACTTC. Its translation: CAAGPGTGEETQYF.

The genes are TRBV5-6 and TRBJ2-2, with unresolved D. V was cut by 3 bases and J by 5 bases, with 8 bases left in between. The CDR3 is 13 amino acids. Germline V gene sequence: CDR1 SGHDT, CDR2 YYEEEE. This CDR3 reads CASSSGWTGELFF. In DNA, the CDR3 is TGTGCCAGCAGCTCAGGTTGGACCGGGGAGCTGTTTTTT.

This clone was observed a single time. V gene TRBV11-3 combines with J gene TRBJ2-2; no reliable D call. Trimming stripped 0 bases from V and 5 bases from J, with 7 bases between. Looked up from germline, CDR1 is SGHNT and CDR2 is YENEEA. The CDR3 is 14 residues long. CDR3 sequence reads: CASSLEVGTGELFF. DNA of the CDR3: TGTGCCAGCAGCTTAGAGGTCGGGACCGGGGAGCTGTTTTTT.

This clone appeared a single time. The V gene is TRBV20-1, the J gene TRBJ2-7; the D gene is possibly TRBD2 (5 bases). V was pared by 2 bases and J by 7 bases, with 9 bases between. The CDR3 spans 11 residues. The V gene's germline CDR1 is DFQATT and CDR2 SNEGSKA (reference sequence). The CDR3 spells CSARIEREQYF. CDR3 nucleotide sequence: TGCAGTGCTAGAATCGAGCGGGAGCAGTACTTC.

The chain couples TRBV5-6 to TRBJ2-7; maybe TRBD2 (5 bases). Germline CDR1 reads SGHDT; CDR2 reads YYEEEE. V was shortened by 2 bases and J by 6 bases, with 12 bases between the two germline ends. The CDR3 is 13 amino acids. The CDR3 DNA reads TGTGCCAGCAGCTTATTTGCGGGTCCCGAGCAGTACTTC. Translation gives CASSLFAGPEQYF.